These T cell receptor beta chains were read from a single sample in a study of cytotoxic CD8 clonotypes in ibrutinib-treated CLL. TCRdb's table, derived via immunoSEQ multiplex PCR, lists solely in-frame clones and lacks some. The table lists about 50,000 clones, around 78% of them singletons, with roughly 22% in the top ten. The sample in question was PBMCs, obtained after 24 months of ibrutinib treatment. Receptor source: a human donor with chronic lymphocytic leukemia. The CDR3 runs from the conserved cysteine through the conserved F or W. The D gene is left open where the match is weak. The size field is filled for only some rows; it gives once, few, many or a size class.

TRBD1	-	TRBJ2-2	TRBV5-6	CASTRWDRNTGELFF	TGTGCCAGCACCCGGTGGGACAGAAACACCGGGGAGCTGTTTTTT
-	-	TRBJ2-3	TRBV2	CASSEVGTRTDTQYF	TGTGCCAGCAGTGAAGTGGGAACCCGCACAGATACGCAGTATTTT
-	-	TRBJ2-3	TRBV7-9	CASSLGSGSTDTQYF	TGTGCCAGCAGCTTGGGAAGCGGTAGCACAGATACGCAGTATTTT
-	-	TRBJ2-2	TRBV18	CASSPLAGSNTGELFF	TGTGCCAGCTCACCACTAGCAGGGTCGAACACCGGGGAGCTGTTTTTT
TRBD1	-	TRBJ1-5	TRBV28	CASGGQSYQPQHF	TGTGCCAGCGGGGGACAGAGCTATCAGCCCCAGCATTTT
TRBD2	-	TRBJ2-3	TRBV19	CASRQNSGRVADTQYF	TGTGCCAGTAGGCAAAACAGCGGGAGAGTGGCAGATACGCAGTATTTT
TRBD2	few	TRBJ2-7	TRBV28	CASSLYRTTSGSWNEQYF	TGTGCCAGCAGTCTATACCGAACTACAAGCGGGAGTTGGAACGAGCAGTACTTC
TRBD2	-	TRBJ2-1	TRBV29-1	CSVMLGTSGSESYNEQFF	TGCAGCGTTATGCTGGGGACTAGCGGGAGCGAATCCTACAATGAGCAGTTCTTC
-	-	TRBJ1-2	TRBV10-3	CATNVGMGYGYTF	TGTGCCACTAACGTAGGGATGGGCTATGGCTACACCTTC
TRBD1	-	TRBJ1-5	TRBV6-5	CASSSGTGRNQPQHF	TGTGCCAGCAGTTCCGGGACAGGGCGCAATCAGCCCCAGCATTTT
-	-	TRBJ2-1	TRBV19	CAVSVAWGGGNEQFF	TGTGCCGTATCCGTAGCTTGGGGGGGCGGGAATGAGCAGTTCTTC
-	-	TRBJ2-2	TRBV5-1	CASREGSNTGELFF	TGCGCCAGCAGGGAGGGTTCGAACACCGGGGAGCTGTTTTTT
-	-	TRBJ1-2	TRBV20-1	CSARDRGGYTF	TGCAGTGCTAGAGACAGGGGTGGCTACACCTTC
-	-	TRBJ1-4	TRBV6-5	CASSRKHDEKLFF	TGTGCCAGCAGTCGCAAACATGATGAAAAACTGTTTTTT
-	-	TRBJ2-4	TRBV19	CASSISGAPVVGNIQYF	TGTGCCAGTAGTATATCCGGGGCCCCCGTGGTGGGAAACATTCAGTACTTC
TRBD1	-	TRBJ1-1	TRBV7-2	CASSFAGTGSTTEAFF	TGTGCCAGCAGCTTCGCCGGGACAGGGTCGACCACTGAAGCTTTCTTT
TRBD2	-	TRBJ2-7	TRBV27	CASRPLAGALYEQYF	TGTGCCAGCAGGCCACTAGCGGGGGCCCTCTACGAGCAGTACTTC
TRBD1	once	TRBJ2-3	TRBV15	CATSKQGAWTDTQYF	TGTGCCACCAGTAAACAGGGGGCCTGGACAGATACGCAGTATTTT
TRBD2	-	TRBJ2-7	TRBV7-2	CASSLGLSSGSSYEQYF	TGTGCCAGCAGCTTAGGTTTATCTAGCGGGAGCTCCTACGAGCAGTACTTC
-	-	TRBJ2-1	TRBV7-8	CASSQSGPPYNEQFF	TGTGCCAGCAGCCAGAGCGGGCCACCCTACAATGAGCAGTTCTTC
-	-	TRBJ1-2	TRBV27	CASQDRNYGYTF	TGTGCCAGCCAGGACAGAAACTATGGCTACACCTTC
-	-	TRBJ1-4	TRBV7-2	CASSRRGLNEKLFF	TGTGCCAGCAGCCGCCGGGGGTTAAATGAAAAACTGTTTTTT
TRBD2	-	TRBJ2-1	TRBV14	CASSHSGTSGRGYEQFF	TGTGCCAGCAGCCACTCCGGGACTAGCGGGAGAGGATATGAGCAGTTCTTC
-	few	TRBJ1-2	TRBV6-5	CASSEEWTAYGYTF	TGTGCCAGCAGTGAGGAATGGACAGCTTATGGCTACACCTTC
TRBD2	-	TRBJ2-3	TRBV27	CASSLSALAGGLPDTQYF	TGTGCCAGCAGTTTAAGCGCCTTAGCGGGAGGCCTCCCAGATACGCAGTATTTT
-	-	TRBJ1-1	TRBV19	CASRGTPSNTEAFF	TGTGCCAGTAGGGGGACACCCTCGAACACTGAAGCTTTCTTT
-	-	TRBJ2-3	TRBV2	CASSGLSTDTQYF	TGTGCCAGCAGTGGTCTTAGCACAGATACGCAGTATTTT
TRBD1	-	TRBJ1-2	TRBV7-2	CAMDRGEFGYTF	TGTGCCATGGACAGGGGGGAATTTGGCTACACCTTC
TRBD2	once	TRBJ2-1	TRBV29-1	CSVEGLAGWPNEQFF	TGCAGCGTTGAAGGCCTAGCGGGATGGCCTAATGAGCAGTTCTTC
-	-	TRBJ2-1	TRBV5-1	CASSPGPPYEQFF	TGCGCCAGCAGCCCGGGCCCTCCCTATGAGCAGTTCTTC
-	-	TRBJ2-7	TRBV19	CASSMGRGYYEQYF	TGTGCCAGTAGTATGGGACGGGGGTACTACGAGCAGTACTTC
-	-	TRBJ1-4	TRBV5-6	CASSPDRGGEKLFF	TGTGCCAGCAGCCCCGACAGAGGAGGGGAAAAACTGTTTTTT
-	-	TRBJ2-2	TRBV28	CASTFATHTGELFF	TGTGCCAGCACCTTCGCTACGCACACCGGGGAGCTGTTTTTT
TRBD1	-	TRBJ1-1	TRBV18	CASSPPTGATNTEAFF	TGTGCCAGCTCACCACCGACAGGGGCTACGAACACTGAAGCTTTCTTT
-	-	TRBJ2-3	TRBV7-2	CASSPLISGSAIDTQYF	TGTGCCAGCAGCCCCTTGATTTCAGGCTCGGCCATAGATACGCAGTATTTT
-	-	TRBJ2-1	TRBV18	CASSPDPLGNEQFF	TGTGCCAGCTCACCGGACCCTCTTGGGAATGAGCAGTTCTTC
-	-	TRBJ1-1	TRBV5-6	CASSLEGRGRLNTEAFF	TGTGCCAGCAGCTTGGAGGGAAGGGGACGCTTGAACACTGAAGCTTTCTTT
-	once	TRBJ1-2	TRBV4-1	CASSGPGRGNYGYTF	TGCGCCAGCAGCGGACCGGGACGGGGGAACTATGGCTACACCTTC
TRBD1	-	TRBJ2-1	TRBV7-9	CASPTGDGEQFF	TGTGCCAGCCCTACAGGGGATGGTGAGCAGTTCTTC
-	-	TRBJ2-6	TRBV10-1	CASSPVGAGANVLTF	TGCGCCAGCAGCCCTGTCGGGGCTGGGGCCAACGTCCTGACTTTC
TRBD1	-	TRBJ2-5	TRBV7-8	CASSPTGGAGETQYF	TGTGCCAGCAGCCCCACAGGGGGAGCTGGAGAGACCCAGTACTTC
-	-	TRBJ2-5	TRBV30	CAWTLGQETQYF	TGTGCCTGGACCCTGGGCCAAGAGACCCAGTACTTC
-	-	TRBJ1-5	TRBV28	CASGTGGQPQHF	TGTGCCAGCGGGACGGGGGGTCAGCCCCAGCATTTT
TRBD1	-	TRBJ1-4	TRBV5-6	CASSLKGQGNEKLFF	TGTGCCAGCAGCTTGAAAGGACAGGGGAACGAAAAACTGTTTTTT
TRBD1	-	TRBJ1-4	TRBV19	CASSPRTGRGGSTNEKLFF	TGTGCCAGTAGTCCCCGGACAGGGCGAGGGGGATCAACTAATGAAAAACTGTTTTTT
TRBD1	few	TRBJ1-1	TRBV18	CASSVVRQGSNTEAFF	TGTGCCAGCTCAGTTGTACGACAGGGGTCGAACACTGAAGCTTTCTTT